The next 13 T cell receptor beta chains were all read from a single sample in a study of blood T cell repertoires in COVID-19. TCRdb's table, derived via immunoSEQ multiplex PCR, lists solely in-frame clones and lacks some. Among 280,000 or so clones listed, 70% to 90% were seen once. Sequenced input: PBMCs or T cells enriched from blood (not recorded which). The receptors come from a man younger than 45 who had recovered from COVID-19.

This clone was detected once. The CDR3 region has the DNA TGTGCCAGCATCCCCTTCTCGGGGGGTCCCTGGGCAGATACGCAGTATTTT. It codes for CASIPFSGGPWADTQYF. V is TRBV7-9 and J is TRBJ2-3; 7 nucleotides agree with TRBD2. The germline V gene encodes CDR1 SEHNR and CDR2 FQNEAQ (reference sequence). CDR3 length: 17 residues. The V segment lost 7 bases and the J segment 4 bases; nucleotides outside the gene matches: 17.

The J gene is TRBJ1-2, the V gene TRBV3-1 (or the pseudogene TRBV3-2); D ambiguous. Trimming took 0 bases from V and 5 from J, leaving 16 bases between them. The CDR3 loop spans 16 amino acids. Germline lookup yields CDR1 LGHDT and CDR2 YNNKEL (reference sequence). Here the CDR3 reads CASSQDAGFRAYGYTF. The CDR3 DNA reads as TGTGCCAGCAGCCAAGATGCGGGGTTTCGGGCTTATGGCTACACCTTC.

This chain links TRBV27 with TRBJ1-6; D may be TRBD1 (6 bases). The CDR3 runs to 14 residues. Germline CDR1 is MNHEY and CDR2 is SMNVEV (reference sequence). Trimming shortened V by 7 bases and J by 9 bases, and 16 bases separated the two germline ends. The DNA of the CDR3 is TGTGCCAGCACACAGGGCGGGGGTGGTTCACCCCTCCACTTT. It specifies CASTQGGGGSPLHF.

In its sample, this clone was seen a few times. This chain uses TRBV7-2 with TRBJ2-1, with 11 bases matching TRBD2. The junction had 7 bases not matched to a gene; V was cut back by 2 bases and J by 4 bases. Germline V gene sequence: CDR1 SGHTA, CDR2 FQGNSA. The CDR3 is 17 amino acids. CDR3 DNA sequence: TGTGCCAGCAGCTTATTTTTTCTAGCGGGGGGATACAATGAGCAGTTCTTC. Its protein is CASSLFFLAGGYNEQFF.

The genes are TRBV5-1 and TRBJ2-7; a possible D gene is TRBD2 (5 bases). Trimming cost V 0 bases and J 4 bases, with 11 bases left between them. The CDR3 extends over 14 amino acids. The germline CDR1 and CDR2 sequences are SGHRS and YFSETQ. The CDR3 region is CASSLGRSGYEQYF. The CDR3 DNA reads TGCGCCAGCAGCTTGGGGAGGTCAGGTTACGAGCAGTACTTC.

This clone was recorded only once. The chain joins TRBV19 to TRBJ2-5; D uncertain. Trimming took 8 bases from V and 2 from J, leaving 18 bases between them. Germline loops: CDR1 LNHDA, CDR2 SQIVND (reference sequence). This CDR3 contains 15 residues. CDR3 loop: CASAMPGRRQETQYF. The CDR3 DNA sequence: TGTGCCAGTGCGATGCCCGGAAGGAGACAAGAGACCCAGTACTTC.

V gene TRBV6-2 or TRBV6-3 combines with J gene TRBJ1-6; D is uncertain. Germline V lookup: CDR1 MNHEY, CDR2 SVGEGT. The CDR3 contains 20 residues. Trimming cost V 6 bases and J 6 bases, with 30 bases left between them. The CDR3 sequence: CASSRIHPAIRVLTNSPLHF. CDR3 DNA sequence: TGTGCCAGCAGCCGCATCCATCCCGCAATACGGGTATTAACTAATTCACCCCTCCACTTT.

The CDR3 spells CASSLDRLAGADTQYF. The DNA for the CDR3 is TGCGCCAGCAGCTTGGATCGGCTAGCGGGGGCAGATACGCAGTATTTT. The chain joins TRBV5-1 to TRBJ2-3; 10 positions match TRBD2. The CDR3 covers 16 residues. CDR1 and CDR2 (germline): SGHRS, YFSETQ. J lost 4 bases, V lost 0 bases, and 5 bases had no gene match.

This chain links TRBV11-3 with TRBJ2-7; 9 nucleotides align to TRBD1. Germline V gene lookup returns CDR1 SGHNT and CDR2 YENEEA. This CDR3 is built from 16 residues. V shed 3 bases and J 6 bases; nucleotides not matched to a gene: 12. CDR3 residues: CASSLEGTGYFSEQYF. CDR3 sequence (DNA): TGTGCCAGCAGCTTGGAGGGGACAGGGTATTTCAGCGAGCAGTACTTC.

V usage is TRBV4-1 and J usage is TRBJ1-3, with D hard to call. V lost 3 bases to trimming and J lost 2 bases, with 11 bases between them. The germline CDR1 and CDR2 sequences are MGHRA and YSYEKL. CDR3 length: 15 residues. The CDR3 DNA follows: TGCGCCAGCAGCCACCCCCCAGTTACTGGAAACACCATATATTTT. It encodes CASSHPPVTGNTIYF.

Here the CDR3 reads CASTQTGQGRSPLHF. CDR3 nucleotide sequence: TGTGCCAGCACCCAAACGGGACAGGGGCGCTCACCCCTCCACTTT. The rearrangement joins TRBV2 to TRBJ1-6; TRBD1 matches at 10 bases. This CDR3 has 15 residues. Germline V lookup: CDR1 SNHLY, CDR2 FYNNEI. V lost 7 bases and J lost 10; bases outside the gene matches: 10.

V gene TRBV7-6 combines with J gene TRBJ1-3, with 10 positions matching TRBD1. CDR1 is SGHVS, CDR2 FNYEAQ, per germline. J gave up 4 bases and V 5 bases, and 14 bases lay outside the gene matches. The CDR3 totals 18 residues. The chain's CDR3 is CASSRGQGERSGGNTIYF. As DNA, the CDR3 is TGTGCCAGCAGCCGAGGACAGGGGGAAAGGAGTGGCGGAAACACCATATATTTT.

This clone appeared once. The CDR3 DNA is TGTGCCAGCAGCCCAAGCCTGGGGGGAGGCAATCAGCCCCAGCATTTT. Its protein is CASSPSLGGGNQPQHF. This sequence joins TRBV3-1 (or the pseudogene TRBV3-2) and TRBJ1-5; the D gene is possibly TRBD1 (5 bases). The CDR3 is 16 residues long. Trimming took off 4 bases at V and 2 bases at J, with 15 bases between the two ends. CDR1 LGHDT and CDR2 YNNKEL come from the germline V gene (reference sequence).